The 13 T cell receptor beta chains presented below share a single source sample, sequenced in a study of cytomegalovirus exposure and HLA in healthy donors. The PCR made use of 60 Vbeta and 13 Jbeta primers. Measured with immunoSEQ multiplex PCR; TCRdb has only the in-frame clones, and not every one. The sample lists some 150,000 clones, 55% to 80% occurring once. Sequencing was done on a sample of PBMCs. These receptors all come from a woman aged 55-70 years in good health and CMV-seropositive.

The rearrangement joins TRBV2 to TRBJ1-1, with D perhaps matching TRBD1 (5 bases). CDR1 is SNHLY and CDR2 is FYNNEI in the germline V gene. The CDR3 is 15 amino acids. The V end lost 4 bases, the J end lost 3 bases, and 15 bases lay between the germline ends. DNA of the CDR3: TGTGCCAGCAGTGCCCCCTCAGGGTGGGACACTGAAGCTTTCTTT. Residues: CASSAPSGWDTEAFF.

The genes are TRBV28 and TRBJ1-2; the match to TRBD1 covers 7 bases. V lost 6 bases, J lost 1 base, and 5 bases stayed unmatched. In germline, CDR1 is MDHEN, CDR2 SYDVKM. This CDR3 region has 14 residues. The CDR3 reads CASRVQGNNYGYTF. The DNA of the CDR3 is TGTGCCAGCAGAGTACAGGGGAATAACTATGGCTACACCTTC.

This clone was seen once. CDR3 DNA: TGTGCCAGCAGTTTATTGACAGTCAGTCAGCCCCAGCATTTT. Its translation: CASSLLTVSQPQHF. The chain joins TRBV28 to TRBJ1-5; possible D gene TRBD1, 5 bases. This CDR3 has 14 residues. V shed 1 base and J shed 6 bases, with 10 bases lying between them. In germline, CDR1 is MDHEN, CDR2 SYDVKM.

On this clone itself: The same CDR3 can be traced to other DNA sequences in this sample. The chain has TRBV10-2 and TRBJ2-1, with 10 bases lining up with TRBD2. The germline CDR1 and CDR2 sequences are WSHSY and SAAADI. There are 18 residues in the CDR3. The V and J ends lost 9 bases and 7 bases, in that order; junction bases with no gene match: 21. The CDR3 sequence is CASKMGASGSTGVNEQFF. CDR3 nucleotides: TGCGCCAGTAAGATGGGGGCTAGCGGGAGTACTGGGGTAAATGAGCAGTTCTTC.

Comments on this clone: A read error may produce the germline difference seen at one junction end. This sample also contains other DNA sequences that code for the same CDR3. V is TRBV7-9 and J is TRBJ1-1; D uncertain. The germline gives CDR1 SEHNR, CDR2 FQNEAQ (reference sequence). The CDR3 is 13 residues long. As DNA, the CDR3 is TGTGCCAGCAACCTCGGGAGGAACACTGAGGCTTTCTTT. Its protein is CASNLGRNTEAFF.

J is TRBJ2-5 and V is TRBV19, with a tentative D call TRBD2 (5 bases). CDR1 is LNHDA and CDR2 is SQIVND in the germline V gene (reference sequence). The CDR3 has 16 amino acids. Deletions cut 1 base from V and 2 bases from J, with 14 bases between. The CDR3 region is CASSIVADLRQETQYF. CDR3 coding DNA: TGTGCCAGTAGTATAGTGGCGGACTTACGACAAGAGACCCAGTACTTC. Full variable domain (outside the CDR3, taken from reference TRBV19 and TRBJ2-5): DGGITQSPKYLFRKEGQNVTLSCEQNLNHDAMYWYRQDPGQGLRLIYYSQIVNDFQKGDIAEGYSVSREKKESFPLTVTSAQKNPTAFYLCASSIVADLRQETQYFGPGTRLLVL.

Only a few counts were recorded for this clone. V and J are TRBV28 and TRBJ2-3, with 7 nucleotides matching TRBD1. The CDR3 length is 18 residues. CDR1 and CDR2 (germline): MDHEN, SYDVKM. The V segment lost 2 bases and the J segment 6 bases; nucleotides outside the gene matches: 17. CDR3 sequence reads: CASSLTGARSSEQDTQYF. CDR3 DNA: TGTGCCAGCAGTTTAACAGGGGCCCGTTCAAGTGAGCAGGATACGCAGTATTTT.

V is TRBV5-1 and J is TRBJ2-7; 10 bases agree with TRBD1. The germline gives CDR1 SGHRS, CDR2 YFSETQ. Unmatched junction bases numbered 3, after V lost 3 bases and J lost 3 bases. The CDR3 has 14 amino acids. The CDR3 coding sequence is TGCGCCAGCAGCTGGGGGACAGGGGACTACGAGCAGTACTTC. It specifies CASSWGTGDYEQYF.

The V gene is TRBV6-6, the J gene TRBJ2-3, with TRBD2 identical over 9 bases. The CDR3 has 15 amino acids. Germline V gene data show CDR1 as MNHNY and CDR2 as SVGAGI (reference sequence). V trimming: 5 bases; J trimming: 6 bases; junction bases outside the gene matches: 9. The CDR3 region has the DNA TGTGCCAGCAGTCTCGGGACTAGCCGGGGTGATACGCAGTATTTT. This translates into CASSLGTSRGDTQYF.

The chain is built from TRBV30 and TRBJ1-4; D is unclear. Germline V gene data show CDR1 as GTSNPN and CDR2 as SVGIG (reference sequence). The CDR3 runs to 13 residues. Trimming left V 4 bases short and J 10 bases short, with 16 bases between. CDR3 coding DNA: TGTGCCTGGAATCGGCGGGAGGCTGGAAAACTGTTTTTT. Its protein product is CAWNRREAGKLFF.

This clone came up once. The chain couples TRBV28 to TRBJ2-1; 10 positions agree with TRBD2. The CDR3 contains 15 residues. Losses at the gene ends were 1 base for V and 9 bases for J; bases not matched to a gene: 6. In germline, CDR1 is MDHEN, CDR2 SYDVKM. This chain's CDR3 is CASSLSLAGVGEQFF. Here the CDR3 DNA reads TGTGCCAGCAGTTTATCCCTAGCGGGAGTTGGTGAGCAGTTCTTC.

This chain uses TRBV7-2 with TRBJ2-7, with 10 nucleotides matching TRBD2. The CDR3 extends over 16 amino acids. With 5 bases clipped from V and 0 bases from J, the junction kept 7 bases outside the gene matches. Germline V gives CDR1 SGHTA, CDR2 FQGNSA. The CDR3 reads CASSAGLAEFSYEQYF. DNA of the CDR3: TGTGCCAGCAGCGCCGGACTAGCGGAATTCTCCTACGAGCAGTACTTC.

The CDR3 nucleotides are TGCGCCAGCAGCCAATGGTATGGACTAGCGGGAAGCACAGATACGCAGTATTTT. Translating gives CASSQWYGLAGSTDTQYF. The chain recombines TRBV4-1 with TRBJ2-3, with TRBD2 matching over 12 bases. Germline trimming cut 2 bases from V and 0 bases from J; bases unmatched to any gene: 6. The CDR3 totals 18 residues. Per the germline V gene, CDR1 is MGHRA and CDR2 is YSYEKL.